These 17 T cell receptor beta chains came from one sample sequenced in a study of blood T cells in healthy people across ages. The authors ran a second PCR of about 6 to 11 cycles using a sample-barcoded 5' primer and a J-beta primer mix. TCRdb analysed the 5' RACE reads with MiXCR anew, one entry per CDR3 protein. The sample lists over a million distinct CDR3 sequences; under 55% were seen once. The sequencing sample was made of blood. The receptors stem from an older woman in good health.

The V gene is TRBV15, the J gene TRBJ2-1, with TRBD2 identical over 15 bases. The CDR3 extends over 17 amino acids. Per germline, CDR1 LNHNV and CDR2 YYDKDF (reference sequence). V dropped 0 bases and J dropped 9; count of bases not matched to a gene: 6. CDR3 coding DNA: TGTGCCACCAGCAGAGAAGGGACTAGCGGGAGGTTGCTTGAGCAGTTCTTC. This sequence encodes CATSREGTSGRLLEQFF.

The genes are TRBV2 and TRBJ2-5; D may correspond to TRBD1 or TRBD2 (6 bases each). Judging by the DNA end, TRBJ2-7 fits better; the J call may be wrong. Per germline, CDR1 SNHLY and CDR2 FYNNEI. This CDR3 contains 15 residues. In DNA form, the CDR3 reads TGTGCCAGCAGTGAAGGGGGGCAGGGCGGGAACGAGCAGTACTTC. It yields the protein CASSEGGQGGNEQYF.

The rearrangement joins TRBV3-1 to TRBJ2-4; D may be TRBD2 (5 bases). The V gene's germline CDR1 is LGHDT and CDR2 YNNKEL (reference sequence). V was shortened by 4 bases and J by 4 bases, with 14 bases between the two germline ends. The CDR3 loop spans 15 amino acids. The CDR3, as DNA: TGTGCCAGCAGCCCCCGTCGGGGTGAAAAAAACATTCAGTACTTC. The encoded protein is CASSPRRGEKNIQYF.

This chain connects TRBV7-9 to TRBJ2-7, with D possibly matching TRBD1 (6 bases). Per the germline V gene, CDR1 is SEHNR and CDR2 is FQNEAQ (reference sequence). V was trimmed by 1 base and J by 3 bases, leaving 19 bases between them. CDR3 size: 17 residues. In nucleotides, the CDR3 is TGTGCCAGCAGCTTAGAAGCATTCGGCGACAGGTACTACGAGCAGTACTTC. Protein: CASSLEAFGDRYYEQYF.

This chain uses TRBV11-2 with TRBJ2-5; tentatively, D is TRBD1 (6 bases). The end of the DNA fits TRBJ2-7 better, so the J call may be wrong. Germline V gene sequence: CDR1 SGHAT, CDR2 FQNNGV. This CDR3 region has 14 residues. CDR3 bases: TGTGCCAGCAGCTCGCGGACAGAGCTCTACGAGCAGTACTTC. Translation: CASSSRTELYEQYF.

The chain joins TRBV28 to TRBJ1-6; D unresolved. The V end was cut by 1 base, the J end by 8 bases, with 9 bases between. The CDR3 covers 14 residues. From germline, CDR1 is MDHEN and CDR2 SYDVKM. CDR3 loop: CASSLSMRDSPLHF. The CDR3 bases are TGTGCCAGCAGTTTATCCATGAGGGATTCACCCCTCCACTTT.

The rearrangement joins TRBV29-1 to TRBJ2-7; tentative D call: TRBD1 (5 bases). V lost 4 bases, J lost 3 bases, and 13 bases lay in between. Germline CDR1 SQVTM, CDR2 ANQGSEA. The CDR3 is made up of 13 amino acids. The CDR3 nucleotides are TGCAGCGTTGCCCAGACAGCTTTCTACGAGCAGTACTTC. Translated: CSVAQTAFYEQYF.

This clonotype was observed a handful of times. The J gene is TRBJ2-5, the V gene TRBV12-3 or TRBV12-4, with unresolved D. Deletions cut 5 bases from V and 4 bases from J, with 20 bases between. This CDR3 has 16 residues. The CDR3 nucleotides are TGTGCCAGCAGTGTAGACCGCTCAGGTGGGCGAGAGACCCAGTACTTC. This encodes CASSVDRSGGRETQYF.

There are many counts of this clonotype. V and J are TRBV5-1 and TRBJ2-5, with D unclear. Trimming left V 1 base short and J 3 bases short, with 4 bases between. The CDR3 extends over 12 amino acids. Germline-derived CDR1 and CDR2 are SGHRS and YFSETQ. CDR3: CASSLPKETQYF. For the CDR3, the DNA is TGCGCCAGCAGCTTGCCGAAAGAGACCCAGTACTTC. The whole variable domain, filled in from reference TRBV5-1 and TRBJ2-5, reads KAGVTQTPRYLIKTRGQQVTLSCSPISGHRSVSWYQQTPGQGLQFLFEYFSETQRNKGNFPGRFSGRQFSNSRSEMNVSTLELGDSALYLCASSLPKETQYFGPGTRLLVL.

The chain couples TRBV6-5 to TRBJ2-3, with D tentatively TRBD1 (5 bases). Germline V lookup: CDR1 MNHEY, CDR2 SVGAGI. V gave up 6 bases and J gave up 2 bases, with 12 bases separating them. This CDR3 is built from 14 residues. This CDR3 reads CASSLGQVTDTQYF. The CDR3 coding sequence is TGTGCCAGCAGCCTTGGACAAGTCACAGATACGCAGTATTTT.

This clonotype was detected a few times. J is TRBJ2-7 and V is TRBV7-9, with 11 bases lining up with TRBD1. The CDR3 has 18 amino acids. V shed 5 bases, J shed 0 bases, and the junction held 12 bases outside the gene matches. The germline V gene has CDR1 SEHNR and CDR2 FQNEAQ (reference sequence). The CDR3 DNA sequence: TGTGCCAGCAGCCCTCAAGGACAGGGGGCATTCAGCTCCTACGAGCAGTACTTC. This gives the protein CASSPQGQGAFSSYEQYF. Using reference TRBV7-9 and TRBJ2-7 for the parts outside the CDR3, the full variable domain is DTGVSQNPRHKITKRGQNVTFRCDPISEHNRLYWYRQTLGQGPEFLTYFQNEAQLEKSRLLSDRFSAERPKGSFSTLEIQRTEQGDSAMYLCASSPQGQGAFSSYEQYFGPGTRLTVT.

This clonotype has a handful of counts. The chain joins TRBV3-1 to TRBJ2-7; 9 bases are shared with TRBD1. The J segment lost 4 bases and the V segment lost 4 bases, leaving 8 bases of the junction unmatched. CDR1 and CDR2 (germline): LGHDT, YNNKEL (reference sequence). The CDR3 runs to 15 residues. CDR3: CASSPRTGGIYEQYF. Written as DNA, the CDR3 is TGTGCCAGCAGCCCAAGAACAGGGGGCATATACGAGCAGTACTTC.

This clonotype was recorded a few times. The chain has TRBV29-1 and TRBJ2-1; 7 bases fit TRBD2. Germline loops: CDR1 SQVTM, CDR2 ANQGSEA. The CDR3 is made up of 14 amino acids. The V gene end was trimmed by 4 bases and the J gene end by 9 bases; junction bases not matched to a gene: 12. The CDR3 bases are TGCAGCGTTGTGGGAGGGCCTTATGATAGTGAGCAGTTCTTC. Translating gives CSVVGGPYDSEQFF.

This rearrangement joins TRBV4-2 to TRBJ2-3; 9 bases agree with TRBD2. The germline CDR1 and CDR2 sequences are LGHNA and YNFKEQ. The CDR3 runs 16 residues. The V segment lost 0 bases and the J segment 5 bases; nucleotides outside the gene matches: 6. DNA for the CDR3: TGTGCCAGCAGCCAAGATGGTCTAGCGGGGATAGATACGCAGTATTTT. This sequence encodes CASSQDGLAGIDTQYF.

CDR3 sequence (DNA): TGCGCCAGCGGGGTCCGAGGACAGTCCTACAATGAGCAGTTCTTC. This encodes CASGVRGQSYNEQFF. The J gene is TRBJ2-1, the V gene TRBV5-1; possible D gene TRBD1, 6 bases. Germline V gene lookup returns CDR1 SGHRS and CDR2 YFSETQ. The V gene lost 7 bases and the J gene lost 1 base, with 15 bases spanning the gap. This CDR3 is built from 15 residues. The full variable domain, its missing parts supplied by reference TRBV5-1 and TRBJ2-1, is KAGVTQTPRYLIKTRGQQVTLSCSPISGHRSVSWYQQTPGQGLQFLFEYFSETQRNKGNFPGRFSGRQFSNSRSEMNVSTLELGDSALYLCASGVRGQSYNEQFFGPGTRLTVL.

This clonotype appeared many times. CDR3 sequence reads: CSARDPREVGGNIQYF. Written as DNA, the CDR3 is TGCAGTGCTAGAGATCCCAGGGAGGTTGGTGGAAACATTCAGTACTTC. The chain is built from TRBV20-1 and TRBJ2-4; D is possibly TRBD2 (6 bases). V dropped 0 bases and J dropped 6 bases, with 18 bases sitting between them. This CDR3 is built from 16 residues. The germline gives CDR1 DFQATT, CDR2 SNEGSKA (reference sequence).

This sequence joins TRBV20-1 and TRBJ2-5; 8 bases map to TRBD1. After removal of 0 bases from V and 5 bases from J, the junction contained 8 bases not matched to a gene. The CDR3 spans 15 residues. Germline CDR1 and CDR2: DFQATT and SNEGSKA (reference sequence). In DNA form, the CDR3 reads TGCAGTGCTAGAGAACAGGGGGGTGTATCGGAGACCCAGTACTTC. The encoded protein is CSAREQGGVSETQYF.